One T cell receptor (beta chain) is described in this entry. Using immunoSEQ multiplex PCR, the repertoire was profiled, and TCRdb retains in-frame clones only, with some absent. The sample records 230,000 or so clones, under 90% being singletons. Looked up from germline, CDR1 is LNHDA and CDR2 is SQIVND (reference sequence). J gave up 5 bases and V 9 bases, and 10 bases lay outside the gene matches. There are 15 residues in the CDR3. These data are taken from a study of blood T cell repertoires in COVID-19. Study information: Nucleic acid was either cDNA or gDNA, and it came from T cells, B-cell-depleted T cells, or PBMCs.

Sequencing used peripheral blood. The V call is TRBV19, the J call TRBJ1-6, with 7 positions matching TRBD1. The clonotype comes from a man aged 25-45 years with active or convalescent COVID-19. The chain's CDR3 is CASRTGQNNNSPLHF. For the CDR3, the DNA is TGTGCCAGCCGTACGGGACAGAACAATAATTCACCCCTCCACTTT.